This TCR delta chain came from a study of delta chain sequences of gamma delta T cells (dated by TCRdb to about 2017). In its sample, this clone was seen a few times. Its antigen is currently not known. Base quality data are lacking; no much larger clone is found one base away. Library creation used 5' RACE. Sequencing used an Illumina MiSeq. TCRdb recomputed clones from the public reads with CATT; identical DNA rows were then combined. For this sample there are more than 650 delta-chain clones; approximately 22% appear just once. Of the sample, less than 50% is held by the ten largest clones. The sample comprised either unsorted cells or a sorted T cell fraction (not recorded which). This TCR was recovered from a human donor in good health.

The DNA sequence is TGTGCTCTTGGGGAACAGGTTCTCACTGAGTACTGGGGGATACGCGACGACACCGATAAACTCATCTTT. It is translated as CALGEQVLTEYWGIRDDTDKLIF. The chain is assembled from TRDV1 and TRDJ1; TRDD3 matches 13 bases in the middle. The cysteine opens and the phenylalanine closes a CDR3 of 23 amino acids. CDR3 DNA is the only sequence kept; it has 69 bases, read in frame from the first base. For this chain, trimming is 1 base at the V end and 0 bases at the J end, and the number of junction bases without a gene match is 20. CDR1 and CDR2 (TSWWSYY, QGS) derive from the germline V gene.